Sequencing of this T cell receptor (beta chain) was carried out in a study of T cell responses to AZD1222 COVID-19 vaccine. Findings and limits, study-wide: Regions 160-218 and 743-854 held dominance among vaccine-associated CD4 TCRs, which spanned spike. White British ancestry dominated among donors, who included more females, and clonal diversity was possibly underestimated. When two AZD1222 doses had been given, Spike-specific TCR breadth and depth rose. Sampled repertoires all dated from after the peak T cell response.

The repertoire was sequenced with immunoSEQ multiplex PCR; TCRdb's copy has only in-frame clones and lacks some. The table lists roughly 130,000 clones, 88% of them singletons. About this clone itself: Its target is unknown.

This sample comprised peripheral blood, obtained on day 0 of MenACWY control vaccination. This clonotype was sampled from an adult in good health.

The CDR3 here is CASSTSGSINEQFF. The CDR3, as DNA: TGTGCCAGCAGTACTAGCGGGAGTATCAATGAGCAGTTCTTC. The chain uses TRBV6-5 and TRBJ2-1; 11 nucleotides line up with TRBD2. Germline V gene data show CDR1 as MNHEY and CDR2 as SVGAGI. The V and J ends lost 5 bases and 6 bases, in that order; junction bases with no gene match: 3. The CDR3 has 14 residues.